Below are 18 T cell receptor beta chains sequenced from a single sample in a study of cytomegalovirus exposure and HLA in healthy donors (dated by TCRdb to the late 2010s). Libraries were built with the immunoSEQ multiplex PCR assay. TCRdb carries this immuneACCESS record with in-frame sequences only. Its versions omit some clonotypes, under half of them owing to an unresolved V gene in the studies checked, with the rest unexplained. Within this sample are 200,000 to 300,000 clones, with 86% of them counted one time only. Of the sample, 1% to 1.5% falls within the top ten clones. The specimen sequenced was PBMCs. These receptors were taken from a woman aged 25 to 45 in good health and CMV-seropositive.

In nucleotides, the CDR3 is TGTGCCAGCAGCTCCTGGGACTACCAAAGCCAGCACGAGCAGTACTTC. Translation: CASSSWDYQSQHEQYF. This chain joins TRBV7-9 and TRBJ2-7; TRBD2 matches at 7 bases. The CDR3 sequence is 16 residues long. The V and J ends lost 4 bases and 5 bases, in that order; junction bases with no gene match: 14. Germline V gene lookup returns CDR1 SEHNR and CDR2 FQNEAQ (reference sequence).

This clone has a count of ten or more. The chain links TRBV5-1 to TRBJ1-5; TRBD1 might be the D (5 bases). Looked up from germline, CDR1 is SGHRS and CDR2 is YFSETQ. This CDR3 is built from 14 residues. Trimming removed 2 bases at V and 5 bases at J, with 11 bases between. CDR3 loop: CASSFGGDDQPQHF. DNA for the CDR3: TGCGCCAGCAGCTTCGGGGGTGACGATCAGCCCCAGCATTTT.

V is TRBV6-1 and J is TRBJ1-2; TRBD1 is a possible D gene (6 bases). CDR3 length: 15 amino acids. With 4 bases removed from V and 3 bases from J, the gap between germline ends came to 15 bases. CDR1 and CDR2 (germline): MNHNS, SASEGT. CDR3 protein: CASSVRTGRDYGYTF. CDR3 sequence (DNA): TGTGCCAGCAGTGTAAGAACAGGGAGAGACTATGGCTACACCTTC.

V gene TRBV4-1 combines with J gene TRBJ2-7, with D perhaps matching TRBD2 (7 bases). CDR3 length: 15 amino acids. Germline V gives CDR1 MGHRA, CDR2 YSYEKL. V shed 0 bases and J shed 2 bases, with 11 bases lying between them. The CDR3 loop reads CASSQDKGGAYEQYF. The CDR3 DNA reads as TGCGCCAGCAGCCAAGATAAGGGGGGGGCCTACGAGCAGTACTTC.

The chain is built from TRBV7-2 and TRBJ1-2; 9 nucleotides agree with TRBD1. J lost 8 bases, V lost 5 bases, and 9 bases had no gene match. This CDR3 has 14 amino acids. Germline V gives CDR1 SGHTA, CDR2 FQGNSA. CDR3 nucleotide sequence: TGTGCCAGCAGCCCGCCGGGACAGGGACCCGGCTACACCTTC. This codes for CASSPPGQGPGYTF.

This chain joins TRBV4-2 and TRBJ2-7; 12 bases are shared with TRBD2. From germline, CDR1 is LGHNA and CDR2 YNFKEQ. The CDR3 is made up of 17 amino acids. The junction had 7 bases not matched to a gene; V was cut back by 2 bases and J by 2 bases. The CDR3, as DNA: TGTGCCAGCAGCCAAACTTCGACTAGCGGGAGTCCCTACGAGCAGTACTTC. As protein: CASSQTSTSGSPYEQYF.

This rearrangement joins TRBV28 to TRBJ1-4, with 8 bases lining up with TRBD1. The CDR3 contains 15 residues. From germline, CDR1 is MDHEN and CDR2 SYDVKM. The trim removed 5 bases at V and 5 bases at J, leaving 7 bases unmatched. For the CDR3, the DNA is TGTGCCAGCAGTACCTGGACAGGGCTAAATGAAAAACTGTTTTTT. Amino acid sequence: CASSTWTGLNEKLFF.

V is TRBV27 and J is TRBJ2-2; D is perhaps TRBD2 (6 bases). Germline V lookup: CDR1 MNHEY, CDR2 SMNVEV (reference sequence). V dropped 5 bases and J dropped 0 bases, with 10 bases sitting between them. This CDR3 region has 15 residues. The chain's CDR3 is CASSKEGPNTGELFF. The DNA for the CDR3 is TGTGCCAGCAGTAAGGAGGGACCGAACACCGGGGAGCTGTTTTTT.

This chain uses TRBV5-1 with TRBJ2-1, with 7 positions matching TRBD2. The CDR3 length is 14 residues. The V gene end was trimmed by 2 bases and the J gene end by 7 bases; junction bases not matched to a gene: 6. Germline assignment: CDR1 SGHRS and CDR2 YFSETQ. CDR3 sequence reads: CASSLEGGWNEQFF. As DNA, the CDR3 is TGCGCCAGCAGCTTAGAGGGAGGGTGGAATGAGCAGTTCTTC. Variable domain in full (rest from reference TRBV5-1 and TRBJ2-1): KAGVTQTPRYLIKTRGQQVTLSCSPISGHRSVSWYQQTPGQGLQFLFEYFSETQRNKGNFPGRFSGRQFSNSRSEMNVSTLELGDSALYLCASSLEGGWNEQFFGPGTRLTVL.

This rearrangement joins TRBV7-2 to TRBJ2-1; tentatively, D is TRBD1 (6 bases). CDR1 is SGHTA and CDR2 is FQGNSA in the germline V gene. V lost 5 bases and J 9 bases, leaving 17 bases between the germline ends. The CDR3 runs 14 residues. CDR3 protein: CASSVIGGSGEQFF. CDR3 sequence (DNA): TGTGCCAGCAGCGTAATAGGGGGTTCCGGTGAGCAGTTCTTC.

The chain couples TRBV11-2 to TRBJ1-2, with no clear D. Germline V gene sequence: CDR1 SGHAT, CDR2 FQNNGV. The CDR3 runs 13 residues. The germline V and J ends were trimmed by 2 bases and 3 bases, with 7 bases remaining between them. CDR3 sequence: CASSLQAHYGYTF. CDR3 DNA sequence: TGTGCCAGCAGCTTACAGGCTCACTATGGCTACACCTTC.

The genes are TRBV6-5 and TRBJ1-3; D ambiguous. The CDR3 spans 15 residues. CDR1 MNHEY and CDR2 SVGAGI come from the germline V gene. V lost 2 bases to trimming and J lost 0 bases, with 8 bases between them. The CDR3 reads CASSYGRYSGNTIYF. CDR3 bases: TGTGCCAGCAGTTACGGCAGATACTCTGGAAACACCATATATTTT.

This clone showed up just once. The chain has TRBV5-1 and TRBJ2-2; 7 bases fit TRBD2. Germline V lookup: CDR1 SGHRS, CDR2 YFSETQ. The CDR3 is 13 amino acids. V lost 1 base, J lost 6 bases, and 0 bases stayed unmatched. The CDR3, as DNA: TGCGCCAGCAGCTTGAGCGGGGCCGGGGAGCTGTTTTTT. This sequence encodes CASSLSGAGELFF. The full variable domain, in which reference TRBV5-1 and TRBJ2-2 provide the parts outside the CDR3, is KAGVTQTPRYLIKTRGQQVTLSCSPISGHRSVSWYQQTPGQGLQFLFEYFSETQRNKGNFPGRFSGRQFSNSRSEMNVSTLELGDSALYLCASSLSGAGELFFGEGSRLTVL.

This chain connects TRBV2 to TRBJ1-5; D gene uncertain. The germline V gene encodes CDR1 SNHLY and CDR2 FYNNEI. V lost 8 bases and J 1 base, leaving 12 bases between the germline ends. The CDR3 is 14 amino acids. This CDR3 reads CASVPLASNQPQHF. The DNA for the CDR3 is TGTGCCAGCGTCCCTCTAGCAAGCAATCAGCCCCAGCATTTT.

The V and J genes are TRBV29-1 and TRBJ2-7, with 7 positions matching TRBD2. Germline CDR1 SQVTM, CDR2 ANQGSEA. The CDR3 consists of 14 residues. V dropped 2 bases and J dropped 3; count of bases not matched to a gene: 7. The CDR3 region has the DNA TGCAGCGTTGAACGGGCGGGAGAAAGCTACGAGCAGTACTTC. This sequence encodes CSVERAGESYEQYF.

This clone was seen more than once but under ten times. The rearrangement links TRBV4-2 to TRBJ1-4; D is perhaps TRBD1 (5 bases). The CDR3 spans 14 residues. Trimming shortened V by 4 bases and J by 0 bases, and 6 bases separated the two germline ends. Germline CDR1 LGHNA, CDR2 YNFKEQ. CDR3 nucleotide sequence: TGTGCCAGCAGCCGACAGACAACTAATGAAAAACTGTTTTTT. Translating it yields CASSRQTTNEKLFF.

This clone was recorded once. V gene TRBV6-5 combines with J gene TRBJ1-1; D perhaps matches TRBD1 (5 bases). Per the germline V gene, CDR1 is MNHEY and CDR2 is SVGAGI. Trimming pared 10 bases from V and 6 bases from J, leaving 15 bases between. The CDR3 sequence is 12 residues long. CDR3 nucleotide sequence: TGTGCCACTTATCGGACACTCTCTGAAGCTTTCTTT. Protein sequence: CATYRTLSEAFF.

The J gene is TRBJ1-2, the V gene TRBV7-2; TRBD1 agrees at 10 bases. Trimming took 5 bases from V and 4 from J; bases not matched to a gene: 7. Germline V CDR1 and CDR2: SGHTA, FQGNSA. CDR3 length: 15 residues. The CDR3 DNA follows: TGTGCCAGCAGCCGACAGGGGGCTGCCCCCTATGGCTACACCTTC. Translated: CASSRQGAAPYGYTF.